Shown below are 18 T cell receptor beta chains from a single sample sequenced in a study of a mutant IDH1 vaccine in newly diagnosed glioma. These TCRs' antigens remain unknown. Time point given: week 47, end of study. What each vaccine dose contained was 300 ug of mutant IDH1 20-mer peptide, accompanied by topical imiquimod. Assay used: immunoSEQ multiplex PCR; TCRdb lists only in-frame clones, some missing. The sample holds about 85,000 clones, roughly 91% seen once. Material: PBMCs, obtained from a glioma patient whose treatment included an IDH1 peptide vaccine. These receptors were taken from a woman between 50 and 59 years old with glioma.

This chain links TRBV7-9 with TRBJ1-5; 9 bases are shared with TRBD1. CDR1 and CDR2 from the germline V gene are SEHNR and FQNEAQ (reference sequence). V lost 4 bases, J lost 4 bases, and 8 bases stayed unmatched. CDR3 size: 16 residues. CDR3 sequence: CASSSGGTGHNQPQHF. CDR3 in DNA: TGTGCCAGCAGCTCGGGAGGGACAGGGCATAATCAGCCCCAGCATTTT.

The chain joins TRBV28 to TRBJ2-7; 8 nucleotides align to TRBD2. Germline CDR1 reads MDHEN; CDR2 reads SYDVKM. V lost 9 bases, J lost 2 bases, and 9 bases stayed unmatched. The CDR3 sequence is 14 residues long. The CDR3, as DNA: TGTGCCAGTCTTGGGCTAGCGGGTACCTACGAGCAGTACTTC. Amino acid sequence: CASLGLAGTYEQYF.

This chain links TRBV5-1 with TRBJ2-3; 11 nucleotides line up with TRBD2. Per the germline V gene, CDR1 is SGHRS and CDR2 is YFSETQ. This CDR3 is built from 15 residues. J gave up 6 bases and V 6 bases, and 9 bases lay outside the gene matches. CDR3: CASTPTSGSSDTQYF. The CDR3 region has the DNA TGCGCCAGCACCCCTACTAGCGGGAGTAGCGATACGCAGTATTTT.

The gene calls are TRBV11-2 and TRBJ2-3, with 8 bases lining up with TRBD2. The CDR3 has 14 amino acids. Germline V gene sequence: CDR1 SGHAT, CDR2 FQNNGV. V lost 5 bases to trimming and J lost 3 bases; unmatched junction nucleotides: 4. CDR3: CASSPTSVTDTQYF. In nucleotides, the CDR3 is TGTGCCAGCAGCCCGACTAGCGTAACAGATACGCAGTATTTT.

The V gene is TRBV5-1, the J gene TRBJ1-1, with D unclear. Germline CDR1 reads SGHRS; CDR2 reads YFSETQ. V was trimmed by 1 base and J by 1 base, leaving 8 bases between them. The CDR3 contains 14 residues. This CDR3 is CASSLLRTNTEAFF. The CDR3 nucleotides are TGCGCCAGCAGCTTGCTCAGGACGAACACTGAAGCTTTCTTT.

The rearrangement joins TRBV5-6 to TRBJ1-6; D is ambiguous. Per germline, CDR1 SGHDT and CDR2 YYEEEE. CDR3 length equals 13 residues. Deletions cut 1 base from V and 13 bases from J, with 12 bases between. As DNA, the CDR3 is TGTGCCAGCAGCTTGTCTGGTGATCGGCCCCTCCACTTT. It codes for CASSLSGDRPLHF.

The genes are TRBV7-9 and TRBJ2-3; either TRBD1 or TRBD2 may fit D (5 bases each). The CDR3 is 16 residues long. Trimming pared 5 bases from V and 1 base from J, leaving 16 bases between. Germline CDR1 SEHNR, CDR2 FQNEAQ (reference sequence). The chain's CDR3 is CASSLRRGSGTDTQYF. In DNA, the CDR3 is TGTGCCAGCAGCCTCCGTAGGGGTAGCGGCACAGATACGCAGTATTTT. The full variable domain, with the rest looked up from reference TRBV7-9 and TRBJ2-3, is DTGVSQNPRHKITKRGQNVTFRCDPISEHNRLYWYRQTLGQGPEFLTYFQNEAQLEKSRLLSDRFSAERPKGSFSTLEIQRTEQGDSAMYLCASSLRRGSGTDTQYFGPGTRLTVL.

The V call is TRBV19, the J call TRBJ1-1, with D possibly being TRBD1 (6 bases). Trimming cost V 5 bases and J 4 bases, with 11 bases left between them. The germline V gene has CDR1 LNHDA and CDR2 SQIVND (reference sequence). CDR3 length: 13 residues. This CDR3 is CASSWGPGTEAFF. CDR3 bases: TGTGCCAGTAGTTGGGGGCCGGGCACTGAAGCTTTCTTT. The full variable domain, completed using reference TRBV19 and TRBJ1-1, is DGGITQSPKYLFRKEGQNVTLSCEQNLNHDAMYWYRQDPGQGLRLIYYSQIVNDFQKGDIAEGYSVSREKKESFPLTVTSAQKNPTAFYLCASSWGPGTEAFFGQGTRLTVV.

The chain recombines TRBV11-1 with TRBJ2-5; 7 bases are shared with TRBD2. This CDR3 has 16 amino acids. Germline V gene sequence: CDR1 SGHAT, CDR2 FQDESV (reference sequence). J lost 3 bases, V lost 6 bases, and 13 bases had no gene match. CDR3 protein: CASSSRKWGGEETQYF. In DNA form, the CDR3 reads TGTGCCAGCAGTAGTCGGAAGTGGGGGGGAGAAGAGACCCAGTACTTC.

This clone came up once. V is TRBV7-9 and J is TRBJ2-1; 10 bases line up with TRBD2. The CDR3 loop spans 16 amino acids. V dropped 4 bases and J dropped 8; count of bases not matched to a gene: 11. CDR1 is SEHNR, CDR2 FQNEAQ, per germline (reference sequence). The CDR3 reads CASSSSLAGFYDEQFF. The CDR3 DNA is TGTGCCAGCAGCTCTTCACTAGCGGGATTTTACGATGAGCAGTTCTTC.

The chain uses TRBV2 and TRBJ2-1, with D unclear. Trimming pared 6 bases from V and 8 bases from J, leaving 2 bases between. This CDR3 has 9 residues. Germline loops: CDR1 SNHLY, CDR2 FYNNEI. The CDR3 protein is CASRDEQFF. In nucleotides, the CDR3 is TGTGCCAGCAGGGATGAGCAGTTCTTC.

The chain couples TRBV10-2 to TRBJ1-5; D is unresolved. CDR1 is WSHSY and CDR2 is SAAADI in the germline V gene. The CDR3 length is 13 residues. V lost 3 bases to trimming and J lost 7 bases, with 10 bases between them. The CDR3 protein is CASSEEVWQPQHF. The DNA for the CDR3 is TGCGCCAGCAGTGAAGAGGTTTGGCAGCCCCAGCATTTT.

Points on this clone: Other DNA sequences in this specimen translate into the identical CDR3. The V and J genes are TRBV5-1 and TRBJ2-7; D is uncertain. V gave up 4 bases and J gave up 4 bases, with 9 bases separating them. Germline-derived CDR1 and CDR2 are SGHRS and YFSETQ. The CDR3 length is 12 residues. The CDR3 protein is CASSTIGYEQYF. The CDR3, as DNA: TGCGCCAGCAGCACCATCGGGTACGAGCAGTACTTC.

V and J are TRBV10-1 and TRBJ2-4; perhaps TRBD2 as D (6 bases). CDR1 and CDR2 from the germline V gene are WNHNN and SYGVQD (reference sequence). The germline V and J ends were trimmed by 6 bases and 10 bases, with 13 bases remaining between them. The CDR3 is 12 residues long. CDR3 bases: TGCGCCAGCAGCGGGACTGGAGGGATTCAGTACTTC. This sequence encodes CASSGTGGIQYF.

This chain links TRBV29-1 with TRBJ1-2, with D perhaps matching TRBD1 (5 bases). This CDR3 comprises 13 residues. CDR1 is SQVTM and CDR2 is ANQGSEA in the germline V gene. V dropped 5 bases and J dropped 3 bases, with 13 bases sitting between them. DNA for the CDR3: TGCAGCGTTATCGGGTGGGGGGACTATGGCTACACCTTC. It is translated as CSVIGWGDYGYTF. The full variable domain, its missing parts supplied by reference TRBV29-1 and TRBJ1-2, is SAVISQKPSRDICQRGTSLTIQCQVDSQVTMMFWYRQQPGQSLTLIATANQGSEATYESGFVIDKFPISRPNLTFSTLTVSNMSPEDSSIYLCSVIGWGDYGYTFGSGTRLTVV.

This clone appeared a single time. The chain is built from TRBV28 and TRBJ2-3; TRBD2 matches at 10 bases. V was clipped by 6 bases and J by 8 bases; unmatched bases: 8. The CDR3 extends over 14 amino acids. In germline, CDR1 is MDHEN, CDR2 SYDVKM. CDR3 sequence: CASRTLAGVVTQYF. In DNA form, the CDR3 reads TGTGCCAGCAGGACCCTAGCGGGAGTGGTTACGCAGTATTTT.

CDR3 protein: CASSPRSLLSPNYGYTF. The CDR3 nucleotides read TGCGCCAGCAGCCCTAGGAGCCTTCTATCCCCTAACTATGGCTACACCTTC. This sequence joins TRBV4-1 and TRBJ1-2; D call uncertain. With 4 bases removed from V and 0 bases from J, the gap between germline ends came to 18 bases. CDR3 length equals 17 residues. Looked up from germline, CDR1 is MGHRA and CDR2 is YSYEKL.

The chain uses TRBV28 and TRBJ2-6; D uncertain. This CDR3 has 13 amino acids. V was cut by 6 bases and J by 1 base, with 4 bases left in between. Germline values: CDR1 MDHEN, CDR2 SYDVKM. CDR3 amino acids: CASSLSGANVLTF. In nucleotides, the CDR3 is TGTGCCAGCAGCCTTTCTGGGGCCAACGTCCTGACTTTC.